A single sample is the source of the 31 T cell receptor beta chains below, sequenced in a study of shared clonotypes between healthy human individuals. Terminally differentiated effector memory CD45RA+ cells were excluded by CCR7 positive selection of CD45RO-negative cells. Some clones are missing from TCRdb's copy, which holds only in-frame ones; the method was immunoSEQ multiplex PCR. In the table there are millions of clones, about 94% of which are singletons. The sequencing sample was made of naive CD8+ T cells sorted from blood. These receptors originate from a man aged 18 to 30 in good health.

The chain uses TRBV7-9 and TRBJ2-7; TRBD2 aligns across 11 bases. Germline V gene lookup returns CDR1 SEHNR and CDR2 FQNEAQ (reference sequence). The V and J ends lost 5 bases and 2 bases, in that order; junction bases with no gene match: 8. The CDR3 runs to 16 residues. In DNA form, the CDR3 reads TGTGCCAGCAGCCCCCCGTTAGCGGGAGGGACCTACGAGCAGTACTTC. Its translation: CASSPPLAGGTYEQYF.

A note on this clone: Other DNA sequences in this specimen translate into the identical CDR3. The chain combines TRBV25-1 with TRBJ2-7; 8 bases agree with TRBD1. V lost 1 base, J lost 3 bases, and 2 bases stayed unmatched. Germline V CDR1 and CDR2: MGHDK, SYGVNS. There are 14 residues in the CDR3. CDR3 nucleotide sequence: TGTGCCAGCAGTGAATCAGGGGGCAGCTACGAGCAGTACTTC. This encodes CASSESGGSYEQYF.

V gene TRBV25-1 combines with J gene TRBJ1-4, with D unresolved. The germline V and J ends were trimmed by 1 base and 1 base, with 10 bases remaining between them. This CDR3 has 16 residues. The germline V gene has CDR1 MGHDK and CDR2 SYGVNS. Here the CDR3 reads CASSEFVGETNEKLFF. The DNA of the CDR3 is TGTGCCAGCAGTGAATTTGTGGGCGAAACTAATGAAAAACTGTTTTTT.

This clone was detected once. This chain links TRBV13 with TRBJ2-7, with a weak D call TRBD1 (6 bases). CDR1 is PRHDT and CDR2 is FYEKMQ in the germline V gene (reference sequence). The CDR3 has 14 residues. V was shortened by 5 bases and J by 3 bases, with 14 bases between the two germline ends. The chain's CDR3 is CASSTRQEFYEQYF. Here the CDR3 DNA reads TGTGCCAGCAGCACCCGACAGGAATTCTACGAGCAGTACTTC.

Concerning this clone itself: Additional DNA sequences in this sample encode the identical CDR3. The chain recombines TRBV9 with TRBJ1-2; D unclear. CDR1 is SGDLS, CDR2 YYNGEE, per germline. V lost 0 bases, J lost 0 bases, and 3 bases lay in between. The CDR3 loop spans 13 amino acids. CDR3 residues: CASSVATNYGYTF. The DNA of the CDR3 is TGTGCCAGCAGCGTAGCCACTAACTATGGCTACACCTTC.

CDR3 protein: CASSFFTSDEQYF. The DNA of the CDR3 is TGTGCCAGCAGCTTCTTTACTAGCGACGAGCAGTACTTC. The chain recombines TRBV5-4 with TRBJ2-7; 7 bases are shared with TRBD2. The CDR3 loop spans 13 amino acids. With 2 bases clipped from V and 5 bases from J, the junction kept 4 bases outside the gene matches. CDR1 and CDR2 from the germline V gene are SGHNT and YYREEE (reference sequence).

This chain links TRBV15 with TRBJ2-1, with D unclear. Germline V gene lookup returns CDR1 LNHNV and CDR2 YYDKDF (reference sequence). Trimming cost V 3 bases and J 6 bases, with 15 bases left between them. This CDR3 contains 15 residues. CDR3 region: CATSRTLGSGNEQFF. As DNA, the CDR3 is TGTGCCACCAGCAGGACCCTTGGAAGTGGCAATGAGCAGTTCTTC.

Concerning this clone itself: Other DNA sequences in the same sample also yield this CDR3. The CDR3 DNA reads TGTGCCAGTAGTCCGGGAATAGCCTACGAGCAGTACTTC. It translates to CASSPGIAYEQYF. J is TRBJ2-7 and V is TRBV19; possible D gene TRBD2, 5 bases. The CDR3 is made up of 13 amino acids. CDR1 LNHDA and CDR2 SQIVND come from the germline V gene (reference sequence). Trimming cost V 5 bases and J 2 bases, with 10 bases left between them.

A word on this clone: Other DNA sequences in this specimen translate into the identical CDR3. This sequence joins TRBV27 and TRBJ2-7, with TRBD1 as a possible D gene (6 bases). Deletions cut 5 bases from V and 3 bases from J, with 11 bases between. Germline lookup yields CDR1 MNHEY and CDR2 SMNVEV (reference sequence). The CDR3 is 13 residues long. Here the CDR3 reads CASSLQGSYEQYF. CDR3 nucleotide sequence: TGTGCCAGCAGTCTACAGGGAAGCTACGAGCAGTACTTC.

On this clone: Other DNA sequences in the sample encode the same CDR3. The chain has TRBV7-6 and TRBJ2-3, with D perhaps TRBD1 or TRBD2 (5 bases each). CDR3 length: 13 amino acids. CDR1 SGHVS and CDR2 FNYEAQ come from the germline V gene. Trimming stripped 4 bases from V and 2 bases from J, with 7 bases between. The CDR3: CASSSGPTDTQYF. The DNA of the CDR3 is TGTGCCAGCAGCTCGGGACCCACAGATACGCAGTATTTT.

This rearrangement joins TRBV7-9 to TRBJ2-5, with unresolved D. Germline-derived CDR1 and CDR2 are SEHNR and FQNEAQ (reference sequence). The CDR3 is made up of 14 amino acids. The V end was cut by 6 bases, the J end by 5 bases, with 16 bases between. The DNA of the CDR3 is TGTGCCAGCAGTCCCGGGCTCAACCCCGAGACCCAGTACTTC. Its protein is CASSPGLNPETQYF.

This clone was counted once. The CDR3 sequence is CASNGLAGSNEQFF. The CDR3 DNA reads TGTGCCAGCAATGGACTAGCGGGGAGCAATGAGCAGTTCTTC. The J gene is TRBJ2-1, the V gene TRBV2; 12 nucleotides align to TRBD2. Germline lookup yields CDR1 SNHLY and CDR2 FYNNEI. The V segment lost 7 bases and the J segment 6 bases; nucleotides outside the gene matches: 4. The CDR3 is made up of 14 amino acids.

A note on this clone: Other DNA sequences of this sample code for an identical CDR3. The chain joins TRBV5-1 to TRBJ2-7; 9 bases fit TRBD1. The V gene end was trimmed by 0 bases and the J gene end by 4 bases; junction bases not matched to a gene: 2. CDR3 size: 14 residues. Germline values: CDR1 SGHRS, CDR2 YFSETQ. Here the CDR3 DNA reads TGCGCCAGCAGCTTGGTGGGACAGGGTTACGAGCAGTACTTC. Its protein product is CASSLVGQGYEQYF.

This clone was observed a few times. V gene TRBV2 combines with J gene TRBJ2-2; no firm D call. Germline V CDR1 and CDR2: SNHLY, FYNNEI. The CDR3 consists of 13 residues. Trimming cost V 3 bases and J 6 bases, with 8 bases left between them. Here the CDR3 reads CASSDLGSGELFF. CDR3 DNA sequence: TGTGCCAGCAGTGACCTGGGGTCCGGGGAGCTGTTTTTT.

The chain links TRBV6-1 to TRBJ2-3; D remains unclear. Germline loops: CDR1 MNHNS, CDR2 SASEGT. This CDR3 is built from 17 residues. Trimming cost V 5 bases and J 3 bases, with 21 bases left between them. This chain's CDR3 is CASSQGPQLMATDTQYF. Here the CDR3 DNA reads TGTGCCAGCAGTCAAGGACCGCAGCTCATGGCGACAGATACGCAGTATTTT.

The chain recombines TRBV9 with TRBJ1-5, with TRBD1 matching over 8 bases. The J segment lost 3 bases and the V segment lost 4 bases, leaving 12 bases of the junction unmatched. This CDR3 has 17 amino acids. Germline CDR1 reads SGDLS; CDR2 reads YYNGEE. CDR3 nucleotide sequence: TGTGCCAGCAGCCCTGGGACAGGCAGCTCTTTCAATCAGCCCCAGCATTTT. It yields the protein CASSPGTGSSFNQPQHF. Looking up the rest from reference TRBV9 and TRBJ1-5 gives the full variable domain: DSGVTQTPKHLITATGQRVTLRCSPRSGDLSVYWYQQSLDQGLQFLIQYYNGEERAKGNILERFSAQQFPDLHSELNLSSLELGDSALYFCASSPGTGSSFNQPQHFGDGTRLSIL.

There are a few counts of this clone. This same CDR3 is encoded by further DNA sequences in the sample. The chain employs TRBV10-2 and TRBJ2-1; the D is unclear. This CDR3 has 11 amino acids. CDR1 is WSHSY, CDR2 SAAADI, per germline. Trimming left V 6 bases short and J 5 bases short, with 5 bases between. The CDR3, as DNA: TGCGCCAGCAGCTTAAACAATGAGCAGTTCTTC. It yields the protein CASSLNNEQFF.

V and J are TRBV29-1 and TRBJ2-7; tentatively, D is TRBD2 (6 bases). Per the germline V gene, CDR1 is SQVTM and CDR2 is ANQGSEA. There are 13 residues in the CDR3. The V end lost 2 bases, the J end lost 3 bases, and 11 bases lay between the germline ends. In DNA, the CDR3 is TGCAGCGTTGAATTACGGGGGAGCTACGAGCAGTACTTC. This translates into CSVELRGSYEQYF.

The chain joins TRBV5-1 to TRBJ1-3; D not resolved. The ends were cut back, 6 bases at V and 0 bases at J, with 10 bases in the middle. Germline values: CDR1 SGHRS, CDR2 YFSETQ. This CDR3 comprises 14 residues. The CDR3 region is CASTPSPSGNTIYF. The CDR3 DNA follows: TGCGCCAGCACACCTAGCCCCTCTGGAAACACCATATATTTT.

This clone has just one count. This specimen includes other DNA sequences encoding the same CDR3. This chain links TRBV5-6 with TRBJ2-3; D is unresolved. The CDR3 is 12 residues long. V lost 3 bases to trimming and J lost 2 bases, with 4 bases between them. From germline, CDR1 is SGHDT and CDR2 YYEEEE. The CDR3 sequence: CASSSYTDTQYF. In nucleotides, the CDR3 is TGTGCCAGCAGCTCATACACAGATACGCAGTATTTT.

Notes on this clone: In the same sample, other DNA sequences code for this CDR3. The J gene is TRBJ1-2, the V gene TRBV7-9; D not resolved. This CDR3 has 12 residues. V lost 1 base, J lost 8 bases, and 8 bases lay in between. The V gene's germline CDR1 is SEHNR and CDR2 FQNEAQ (reference sequence). CDR3 amino acids: CASSLGVEGYTF. CDR3 nucleotides: TGTGCCAGCAGCTTAGGGGTCGAGGGCTACACCTTC.

This sequence joins TRBV4-3 and TRBJ1-3; 7 bases are shared with TRBD1. Germline CDR1 is LGHNA and CDR2 is YSLEER. The CDR3 spans 15 residues. V gave up 0 bases and J gave up 4 bases; unmatched junction bases: 3. CDR3 residues: CASSQDTGAGNTIYF. The DNA of the CDR3 is TGCGCCAGCAGCCAAGACACAGGGGCCGGAAACACCATATATTTT.

This chain links TRBV4-1 with TRBJ2-6; D is uncertain. CDR1 is MGHRA and CDR2 is YSYEKL in the germline V gene. This CDR3 is 14 amino acids long. V dropped 9 bases and J dropped 0 bases, with 9 bases sitting between them. As DNA, the CDR3 is TGCGCCAGTGCCCATCTCTCTGGGGCCAACGTCCTGACTTTC. It yields the protein CASAHLSGANVLTF.

A word on this clone: Within the sample, other DNA sequences also encode this same CDR3. CDR3 nucleotides: TGTGCCAGCAGCTTGGGCTACAATGAGCAGTTCTTC. Protein sequence: CASSLGYNEQFF. The chain carries TRBV7-9 and TRBJ2-1, with D unclear. Germline assignment: CDR1 SEHNR and CDR2 FQNEAQ (reference sequence). Trimming removed 3 bases at V and 3 bases at J, with 3 bases between. The length of the CDR3 is 12 residues.

This clone was detected only once. The V call is TRBV7-2, the J call TRBJ2-1; D is ambiguous. This CDR3 contains 13 residues. Deletions cut 4 bases from V and 7 bases from J, with 11 bases between. Germline assignment: CDR1 SGHTA and CDR2 FQGNSA. CDR3 amino acids: CASSSGGPNEQFF. In DNA form, the CDR3 reads TGTGCCAGCAGCTCTGGCGGACCTAATGAGCAGTTCTTC.

The chain is built from TRBV4-1 and TRBJ2-3; either TRBD1 or TRBD2 may fit D (5 bases each). V lost 3 bases, J lost 0 bases, and 10 bases lay in between. The germline V gene encodes CDR1 MGHRA and CDR2 YSYEKL. CDR3 length: 15 residues. CDR3 DNA sequence: TGCGCCAGCAGCCATCTCCGGGACAGCACAGATACGCAGTATTTT. It encodes CASSHLRDSTDTQYF.

V is TRBV7-9 and J is TRBJ2-5; no reliable D call. Trimming took off 4 bases at V and 4 bases at J, with 10 bases between the two ends. CDR3 size: 13 residues. CDR1 SEHNR and CDR2 FQNEAQ come from the germline V gene (reference sequence). The CDR3 DNA reads as TGTGCCAGCAGCTCCAGTATCGCAGAGACCCAGTACTTC. It specifies CASSSSIAETQYF.

This clone was observed a handful of times. Other DNA sequences within the sample encode an identical CDR3. The genes are TRBV6-5 and TRBJ2-1, with 7 positions matching TRBD1. CDR3 length: 12 residues. V was pared by 6 bases and J by 6 bases, with 2 bases of the junction left unmatched. Germline CDR1 reads MNHEY; CDR2 reads SVGAGI. The CDR3 region has the DNA TGTGCCAGCAGCCCAGGGGGCAATGAGCAGTTCTTC. Protein product: CASSPGGNEQFF.

In the case of this clone: A junction end diverges from the germline sequence, so it may reflect a read error. V gene TRBV27 combines with J gene TRBJ1-5; 7 nucleotides match TRBD1. CDR1 and CDR2 (germline): MNHEY, SMNVEV (reference sequence). The CDR3 covers 15 residues. CDR3 region: CASSLTGASSQPQHF. Here the CDR3 DNA reads TGTGCCAGCAGTCTCACAGGGGCAAGCAGTCAGCCCCAGCATTTT.

The chain carries TRBV9 and TRBJ1-2; D is perhaps TRBD1 (5 bases). Germline V gene data show CDR1 as SGDLS and CDR2 as YYNGEE. CDR3 length equals 13 residues. V lost 4 bases, J lost 5 bases, and 12 bases lay in between. CDR3 sequence reads: CASSPGEGYGYTF. CDR3 nucleotide sequence: TGTGCCAGCAGCCCGGGGGAGGGGTATGGCTACACCTTC.

V and J are TRBV10-3 and TRBJ1-1; maybe TRBD1 (6 bases). Trimming took off 5 bases at V and 1 base at J, with 11 bases between the two ends. Germline CDR1 and CDR2: ENHRY and SYGVKD. This CDR3 comprises 14 residues. CDR3 bases: TGTGCCATCAGTATCGACAGGCCGAACACTGAAGCTTTCTTT. This translates into CAISIDRPNTEAFF.